The rows below give T cell receptor beta chains drawn from one sample of a study of blood T cell repertoires in COVID-19. Assay used: immunoSEQ multiplex PCR; TCRdb lists only in-frame clones, some missing. In the table there are around 130,000 clones, roughly 89% of which are singletons. Sequencing was done on a sample of peripheral blood. The receptors were sampled from a woman in her fifties or sixties with acute or convalescent COVID-19. Both conserved end residues are part of each CDR3. The D gene is left open where the match is weak. A row's size may be missing; if present it is once, few, many or a size class.

abundance: -; v_gene: TRBV18; d_gene: -; j_gene: TRBJ1-2; CDR3nt: TGTGCCAGCTCACCGAAGGGGGATGGTGGCTACACCTTC; CDR3aa: CASSPKGDGGYTF
abundance: few; v_gene: TRBV18; d_gene: TRBD2; j_gene: TRBJ2-7; CDR3nt: TGTGCCAGCTCACCAGGGGAGGGAATGGGCAACGAGCAGTACTTC; CDR3aa: CASSPGEGMGNEQYF
abundance: -; v_gene: TRBV2; d_gene: TRBD1; j_gene: TRBJ1-6; CDR3nt: TGTGCCAGCAAACCGGGACAGGGTACCCCCTATAATTCACCCCTCCACTTT; CDR3aa: CASKPGQGTPYNSPLHF
abundance: -; v_gene: TRBV6-2/TRBV6-3; d_gene: -; j_gene: TRBJ1-2; CDR3nt: TGTGCCAGCAGTCCAGGGACACTACCTTATGGCTACACCTTC; CDR3aa: CASSPGTLPYGYTF
abundance: -; v_gene: TRBV11-3; d_gene: -; j_gene: TRBJ2-3; CDR3nt: TGTGCCAGCAGCATGGGACAAAGGGTGGATACGCAGTATTTT; CDR3aa: CASSMGQRVDTQYF
abundance: -; v_gene: TRBV19; d_gene: TRBD2; j_gene: TRBJ2-5; CDR3nt: TGTGCCAGTAGTGAACTAGCGGGTCAAGAGACCCAGTACTTC; CDR3aa: CASSELAGQETQYF
abundance: -; v_gene: TRBV2; d_gene: TRBD1; j_gene: TRBJ1-4; CDR3nt: TGTGCCAGCAGGGCGGACAGGGACGTTAAAAAACTGTTTTTT; CDR3aa: CASRADRDVKKLFF
abundance: few; v_gene: TRBV7-3; d_gene: -; j_gene: TRBJ2-7; CDR3nt: TGTGCCAGCAGCCAAAACAGGGATAGCTACGAGCAGTACTTC; CDR3aa: CASSQNRDSYEQYF
abundance: -; v_gene: TRBV7-9; d_gene: TRBD1; j_gene: TRBJ1-4; CDR3nt: TGTGCCAGCAGCGTGGGACAGGGTGTACCTAATGAAAAACTGTTTTTT; CDR3aa: CASSVGQGVPNEKLFF
abundance: -; v_gene: TRBV5-1; d_gene: -; j_gene: TRBJ1-5; CDR3nt: TGCGCCCGCAGCCCGGGGGGGGATCAGCCCCAGCATTTT; CDR3aa: CARSPGGDQPQHF
abundance: -; v_gene: TRBV21-1; d_gene: -; j_gene: TRBJ2-1; CDR3nt: TGTGCAGTCCCCTGGGGGCGGGGGCCCTACAATGAGCAGTTCTTC; CDR3aa: CAVPWGRGPYNEQFF
abundance: -; v_gene: TRBV7-2; d_gene: -; j_gene: TRBJ2-7; CDR3nt: TGTGCCAGCAGCTTATTCGGCGGCCCCGACGAGCAGTACTTC; CDR3aa: CASSLFGGPDEQYF
abundance: -; v_gene: TRBV6-6; d_gene: TRBD1; j_gene: TRBJ2-7; CDR3nt: TGTGCCAGCAGCCCGGACAGGGGTGAGCAGTACTTC; CDR3aa: CASSPDRGEQYF
abundance: -; v_gene: TRBV4-1; d_gene: TRBD2; j_gene: TRBJ2-5; CDR3nt: TGCGCCAGCAGCCAAGATAGTGAACTAGCGAGAATAGGGAACTTC; CDR3aa: CASSQDSELARIGNF
abundance: -; v_gene: TRBV13; d_gene: -; j_gene: TRBJ1-1; CDR3nt: TGTGCCACCGCGGCGGGGGTCGGCACTGAAGCTTTCTTT; CDR3aa: CATAAGVGTEAFF
abundance: -; v_gene: TRBV18; d_gene: -; j_gene: TRBJ2-7; CDR3nt: TGTGCCAGCTCACCAACTGAGGGTTACGAGCAGTACTTC; CDR3aa: CASSPTEGYEQYF
abundance: -; v_gene: TRBV6-5; d_gene: TRBD1; j_gene: TRBJ1-5; CDR3nt: TGTGCCAGCACAGGGGGCAACAATCAGCCCCAGCATTTT; CDR3aa: CASTGGNNQPQHF